This note documents a single T cell receptor (beta chain) sequence. The V gene lost 6 bases and the J gene lost 3 bases, with 11 bases spanning the gap. This CDR3 is built from 13 residues. Germline V gives CDR1 MNHEY, CDR2 SVGAGI. These data come from a study of blood T cell repertoires in COVID-19. TCRdb keeps only in-frame clones here, not all; method: immunoSEQ multiplex PCR. The sample lists a few hundred thousand clones, about 90% occurring once. Participant age was roughly 18 to 95 years, and participants resided in fewer than 25 US areas. In Cohort 3, a recovered donor had either two negative PCRs, clearance, or symptom resolution.

This clonotype was obtained from a man aged 25-45 years who had recovered from COVID-19. V is TRBV6-5 and J is TRBJ1-2, with D unclear. Sequences were obtained from PBMCs or T cells enriched from blood (not recorded which). The CDR3 sequence: CASSPRVHYGYTF. CDR3 nucleotide sequence: TGTGCCAGCAGCCCGAGGGTCCACTATGGCTACACCTTC.